Shown below are 9 T cell receptor beta chains from a single sample sequenced in a study of siplizumab effects on memory and regulatory T cells. Profiled with immunoSEQ multiplex PCR; TCRdb holds only in-frame clones, not every one. Here the sample spans around 110,000 clones, roughly 94% being singletons. The sequencing input was non-Treg CD4+ T cells sorted from blood. These receptor sequences come from a human donor in good health.

The V call is TRBV6-6, the J call TRBJ1-1; the D gene is possibly TRBD1 (5 bases). The CDR3 loop spans 13 amino acids. Trimming removed 4 bases at V and 8 bases at J, with 14 bases between. Germline V gene data show CDR1 as MNHNY and CDR2 as SVGAGI (reference sequence). The DNA of the CDR3 is TGTGCCAGCAGTTCGTCGGAATACAGGGAAGCTTTCTTT. Amino acid sequence: CASSSSEYREAFF.

V usage is TRBV5-1 and J usage is TRBJ1-5; D unresolved. In germline, CDR1 is SGHRS, CDR2 YFSETQ. CDR3 length: 13 residues. Trimming left V 3 bases short and J 3 bases short, with 7 bases between. CDR3 DNA sequence: TGCGCCAGCAGCTCGGAGTTCAATCAGCCCCAGCATTTT. This translates into CASSSEFNQPQHF.

The chain joins TRBV5-8 to TRBJ2-3, with D unresolved. This CDR3 has 15 amino acids. Germline lookup yields CDR1 SGHTS and CDR2 YDEGEE. Trimming took off 0 bases at V and 2 bases at J, with 10 bases between the two ends. Written as DNA, the CDR3 is TGTGCCAGCAGCTTGGGGGGATCTTACACAGATACGCAGTATTTT. Translation: CASSLGGSYTDTQYF. Full variable domain (outside the CDR3, taken from reference TRBV5-8 and TRBJ2-3): EAGVTQSPTHLIKTRGQQATLRCSPISGHTSVYWYQQALGLGLQFLLWYDEGEERNRGNFPPRFSGRQFPNYSSELNVNALELEDSALYLCASSLGGSYTDTQYFGPGTRLTVL.

The chain links TRBV7-2 to TRBJ2-7; 8 nucleotides line up with TRBD1. The CDR3 is made up of 14 amino acids. In germline, CDR1 is SGHTA, CDR2 FQGNSA. With 5 bases clipped from V and 2 bases from J, the junction kept 5 bases outside the gene matches. In nucleotides, the CDR3 is TGTGCCAGCAGCCGGGGGACAGGAGCCTACGAGCAGTACTTC. The encoded protein is CASSRGTGAYEQYF.

The V call is TRBV6-5, the J call TRBJ1-2; D is unclear. The CDR3 is 13 amino acids. V was pared by 6 bases and J by 9 bases, with 17 bases between. Germline CDR1 and CDR2: MNHEY and SVGAGI. CDR3 loop: CASSRAPLGSYTF. Here the CDR3 DNA reads TGTGCCAGCAGCCGGGCCCCCTTGGGTAGCTACACCTTC.

The V gene is TRBV25-1, the J gene TRBJ2-3; 7 bases agree with TRBD2. The CDR3 totals 13 residues. CDR1 is MGHDK, CDR2 SYGVNS, per germline. Trimming removed 6 bases from V and 7 bases from J; junction bases left unmatched: 7. CDR3 region: CASRREDLYTQYF. CDR3 in DNA: TGTGCCAGCAGACGGGAGGACCTTTATACGCAGTATTTT.

On this clone itself: The sample holds other DNA sequences that translate to the same CDR3. The rearrangement uses TRBV7-2 and TRBJ2-5; D is possibly TRBD2 (6 bases). With 1 base removed from V and 5 bases from J, the gap between germline ends came to 8 bases. Germline V gives CDR1 SGHTA, CDR2 FQGNSA. The CDR3 covers 13 residues. The CDR3 region is CASSLVGRETQYF. In DNA form, the CDR3 reads TGTGCCAGCAGCTTAGTTGGGAGGGAGACCCAGTACTTC.

V usage is TRBV10-3 and J usage is TRBJ2-5, with 9 bases aligning to TRBD1. Germline V gene sequence: CDR1 ENHRY, CDR2 SYGVKD. Trimming cost V 2 bases and J 2 bases; bases outside gene matches: 9. The CDR3 consists of 17 residues. CDR3 region: CAISETPTGGGQETQYF. CDR3 sequence (DNA): TGTGCCATCAGTGAGACTCCGACAGGGGGAGGGCAAGAGACCCAGTACTTC.

The rearrangement joins TRBV4-1 to TRBJ2-2; D gene uncertain. Germline V gene data show CDR1 as MGHRA and CDR2 as YSYEKL. Trimming pared 0 bases from V and 8 bases from J, leaving 13 bases between. This CDR3 has 15 residues. Here the CDR3 DNA reads TGCGCCAGCAGCCAAGATGCGGATTCTTGGGGGGAGCTGTTTTTT. This gives the protein CASSQDADSWGELFF.